What follows describes a single T cell receptor (beta chain). Generated by immunoSEQ multiplex PCR, the TCRdb table keeps only in-frame clones and is missing some. The table has about 440,000 clones, about 90% seen once. The treatment is: roughly 20 received Ad26.COV2.S at low or high dose, single or two shots; about 5 received placebo; per-sample allocation not given. Sampling occurred on day 63 after the first vaccine or placebo injection. The data were obtained in a study of Ad26.COV2.S vaccination and SARS-CoV-2 variants. The V end lost 0 bases, the J end lost 3 bases, and 11 bases lay between the germline ends. This CDR3 comprises 15 residues. Germline V gene sequence: CDR1 LGHNA, CDR2 YSLEER.

The starting material was peripheral blood, obtained in a trial of Ad26.COV2.S vaccine versus placebo. This TCR came from a person between 18 and 65 years old who received the Ad26.COV2.S COVID-19 vaccine or a placebo. The chain is built from TRBV4-3 and TRBJ1-1; no definite D call. CDR3 in amino acids: CASSQEARADTEAFF. CDR3 nucleotides: TGCGCCAGCAGCCAAGAGGCTCGGGCGGACACTGAAGCTTTCTTT.